Listed below are T cell receptor beta chains from one sample, sequenced in a study of blood T cells in healthy people across ages. TCRdb redid the calling of the 5' RACE reads with MiXCR, one entry per CDR3 protein. The sample carries about 730,000 distinct CDR3 sequences, approximately 39% recorded once. Sequenced input: blood. Source of these receptors: a woman aged 60-75 years in good health. Each CDR3 is given with its conserved first and last residue. The order of the fields is CDR3 protein, V gene, D gene, J gene. D genes are given only for firm matches.

CDR3 protein: CASSLGTSAYYNEQFF
V gene: TRBV3-1
D gene: TRBD2
J gene: TRBJ2-1

CDR3 protein: CASSLVVGVGYTF
V gene: TRBV12-3/TRBV12-4
D gene: .
J gene: TRBJ1-2

CDR3 protein: CASSSRQGAWKTEAFF
V gene: TRBV9
D gene: TRBD1
J gene: TRBJ1-1

CDR3 protein: CASSEGSVGQGSAPLHF
V gene: TRBV6-1
D gene: TRBD1
J gene: TRBJ1-6

CDR3 protein: CASSESGTSHEQYF
V gene: TRBV9
D gene: TRBD2
J gene: .

CDR3 protein: CSARRPGTPAWYNEQYF
V gene: TRBV20-1
D gene: .
J gene: TRBJ2-7

CDR3 protein: CSARVAGGGFYNEQFF
V gene: TRBV20-1
D gene: TRBD2
J gene: TRBJ2-1

CDR3 protein: CASSRLAGVNANTGELFF
V gene: TRBV6-2/TRBV6-3
D gene: TRBD2
J gene: TRBJ2-2

CDR3 protein: CASSVAEGASSYEQYF
V gene: TRBV9
D gene: .
J gene: TRBJ2-7

CDR3 protein: CATLETSSYNEQYF
V gene: TRBV15
D gene: .
J gene: .

CDR3 protein: CSARGTPYEQYF
V gene: TRBV20-1
D gene: .
J gene: TRBJ2-7

CDR3 protein: CSAREFGQPNTEAFF
V gene: TRBV20-1
D gene: .
J gene: TRBJ1-1

CDR3 protein: CAWKRQGGNSPLHF
V gene: TRBV30
D gene: TRBD1
J gene: TRBJ1-6

CDR3 protein: CAISDGQGNEQFF
V gene: TRBV10-3
D gene: .
J gene: TRBJ2-1

CDR3 protein: CASSSAGEGETQYF
V gene: TRBV5-6
D gene: TRBD2
J gene: TRBJ2-5

CDR3 protein: CASNLKRETQYF
V gene: TRBV28
D gene: .
J gene: TRBJ2-5

CDR3 protein: CASSDSSSGGAVETQFF
V gene: TRBV6-4
D gene: TRBD2
J gene: TRBJ2-1

CDR3 protein: CASSYSGLAYEQYF
V gene: TRBV6-2/TRBV6-3
D gene: TRBD2
J gene: TRBJ2-7

CDR3 protein: CASSRGGLVSYNEQFF
V gene: TRBV4-2
D gene: TRBD2
J gene: TRBJ2-1

CDR3 protein: CASSQGQYTGELFF
V gene: TRBV3-1
D gene: TRBD1
J gene: TRBJ2-2

CDR3 protein: CSASYSYGYTF
V gene: TRBV20-1
D gene: .
J gene: TRBJ1-2

CDR3 protein: CASSYNLAEAFF
V gene: TRBV28
D gene: .
J gene: TRBJ1-1

CDR3 protein: CSATPGARSGELFF
V gene: TRBV20-1
D gene: .
J gene: TRBJ2-2

CDR3 protein: CSAYTGGFVSQPQHF
V gene: TRBV20-1
D gene: TRBD1
J gene: TRBJ1-5

CDR3 protein: CASRRIARTSYNEQFF
V gene: TRBV28
D gene: .
J gene: TRBJ2-1

CDR3 protein: CASSYLIVDSFSHPSPTTNEKLFF
V gene: TRBV7-6
D gene: .
J gene: TRBJ1-4

CDR3 protein: CASSFSPTAQASPLHF
V gene: TRBV12-3/TRBV12-4
D gene: .
J gene: TRBJ1-6

CDR3 protein: CASSLVWDSRKSSYEQYF
V gene: TRBV11-2
D gene: .
J gene: TRBJ2-7

CDR3 protein: CASSPTGYTEAFF
V gene: TRBV6-1
D gene: .
J gene: TRBJ1-1

CDR3 protein: CASSLVRTSGNNEQYF
V gene: TRBV7-2
D gene: TRBD2
J gene: TRBJ2-7

CDR3 protein: CASRSSGTGVETQYF
V gene: TRBV12-3/TRBV12-4
D gene: TRBD1
J gene: TRBJ2-5

CDR3 protein: CSVEDSFGRGCSGANVLTF
V gene: TRBV29-1
D gene: .
J gene: TRBJ2-6

CDR3 protein: CATSDSDRTNEQFF
V gene: TRBV24-1
D gene: .
J gene: TRBJ2-1

CDR3 protein: CASSPGQSHYNEQFF
V gene: TRBV5-1
D gene: TRBD1
J gene: TRBJ2-1

CDR3 protein: CSGGRTAQETQYF
V gene: TRBV29-1
D gene: .
J gene: TRBJ2-5

CDR3 protein: CASSQLAGVSDTQYF
V gene: TRBV14
D gene: TRBD2
J gene: TRBJ2-3

CDR3 protein: CASSSQGAGNEQFF
V gene: TRBV5-1
D gene: TRBD1
J gene: TRBJ2-1

CDR3 protein: CSARRGLARSYEQYF
V gene: TRBV20-1
D gene: TRBD2
J gene: TRBJ2-7

CDR3 protein: CASSLRGGAIGEKLFF
V gene: TRBV11-2
D gene: .
J gene: TRBJ1-4

CDR3 protein: CASSTNSKHEQYF
V gene: TRBV9
D gene: .
J gene: TRBJ2-7

CDR3 protein: CASSSYRGGADQYF
V gene: TRBV27
D gene: TRBD2
J gene: TRBJ2-4

CDR3 protein: CASADRPNYGYTF
V gene: TRBV6-5
D gene: TRBD1
J gene: TRBJ1-2

CDR3 protein: CASSAGTGADTQYF
V gene: TRBV27
D gene: TRBD1
J gene: TRBJ2-3

CDR3 protein: CASATGTYNSPLHF
V gene: TRBV27
D gene: .
J gene: TRBJ1-6

CDR3 protein: CASSLYGTSGKEADTQYF
V gene: TRBV7-9
D gene: TRBD2
J gene: TRBJ2-3

CDR3 protein: CASGTGAFSYEQYF
V gene: TRBV28
D gene: TRBD1
J gene: TRBJ2-7

CDR3 protein: CASSLGLAGGHGTDTQYF
V gene: TRBV28
D gene: TRBD2
J gene: TRBJ2-3

CDR3 protein: CASSRQELYGYTF
V gene: TRBV5-6
D gene: .
J gene: TRBJ1-2